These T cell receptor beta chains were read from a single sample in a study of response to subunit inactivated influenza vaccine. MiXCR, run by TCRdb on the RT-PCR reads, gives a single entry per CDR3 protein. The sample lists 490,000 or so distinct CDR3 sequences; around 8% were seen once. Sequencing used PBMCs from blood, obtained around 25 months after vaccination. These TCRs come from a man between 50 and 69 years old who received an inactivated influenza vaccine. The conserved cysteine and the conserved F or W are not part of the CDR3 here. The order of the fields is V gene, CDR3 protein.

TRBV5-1	ASSLGGGSDTQY
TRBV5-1	ASSREPGPGDEQY
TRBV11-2	ASSRAGNGYT
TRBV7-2	ASSSDTLNTEAF
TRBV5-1	ASSWALNRELF
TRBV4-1	ASSQLDLSKNIQY
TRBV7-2	ASSYIGDQPQH
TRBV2	AAREGAIGELF
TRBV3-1	ASSQSLDSGGYEQY
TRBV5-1	ASSLVGQGQETQY
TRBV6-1	ASTEGGYAEAF
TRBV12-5	ASGLVRRTNEKLF
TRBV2	ASSQLAGGPNEQF
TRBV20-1	SARDRWFYEQY
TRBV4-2	ASSLPGPYNEQF
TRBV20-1	SARSGANTGELF
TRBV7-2	ASSFRLPNQEQF
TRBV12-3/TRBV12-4	ASSRDRDAGELF
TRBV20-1	SAHRGGPKDTQY
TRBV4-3	ASSQDWEPYNSPLH
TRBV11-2	ASSLSTSYNEQF
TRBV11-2	ASSPPGTGNEQY
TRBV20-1	SARGPIYEQY
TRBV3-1	ASSQGRWISNYEQY
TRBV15	ATSRDRGQEQF
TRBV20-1	SAADRGSTDTQY
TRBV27	ASDRDMNTEAF
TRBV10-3	AIQGDTEAF
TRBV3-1	ASSQKNGLTKNIQY
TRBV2	ASSDGTDNKNIQY
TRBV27	ASRPVRAGGYNEQF
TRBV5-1	ASSLVSAPYNEQF
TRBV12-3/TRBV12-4	ASSPDRGVGTDTQY
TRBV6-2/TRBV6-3	ASSTLRQVYEQY
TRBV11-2	ASSSWAPGSSSYNEQF
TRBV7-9	AGSLRNNEQF
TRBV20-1	VSSVLNYGYT
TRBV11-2	ASSPRRPQTSLAKNIQY
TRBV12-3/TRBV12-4	ASSPGQFRSDTQY
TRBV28	ASSWTGSSKGISTDTQY
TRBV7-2	ASSFKGGASNEQF
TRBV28	ASSAGTSGRAGQTQY
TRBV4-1	ASSQGVRDEQY
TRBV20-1	SAKAPGQVNQPQH
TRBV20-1	SARVAVGGSYNEQF
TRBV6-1	ASSEVQGAYQPQH
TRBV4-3	ASSPKLYRGELETQY
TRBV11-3	ASSLFGPSSYNEQF
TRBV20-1	SARDPGGLGQPQH
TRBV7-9	ASSRPMDSEAF
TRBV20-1	SARATLRAEAF
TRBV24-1	ATSDQARAYGYT
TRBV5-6	ASSYTWGQGTTSGRNIQY